This T cell receptor (beta chain) came from a study of blood T cell repertoires in COVID-19. Study information: T cells, B-cell-depleted T cells, or PBMCs supplied cDNA or gDNA.

This clone was observed once. Authors' data handling: Amplifying reference gene primers gave estimates of nucleated cell counts. The repertoire was sequenced with immunoSEQ multiplex PCR; TCRdb's copy has only in-frame clones and lacks some. V, J and clone size are taken as reported in that table, and D and trimming were inferred from the DNA itself. The sample includes roughly 280,000 clones, around 93% of them seen just once. In terms of age and location, participants ranged from roughly 18 to 100 years and lived in about two dozen US areas. Membership in each cohort depended on participant-reported clinical history. The CDR3 contains 13 residues. V lost 4 bases and J lost 3, with 7 bases in between. Germline CDR1 and CDR2: MNHEY and SMNVEV (reference sequence).

The chain combines TRBV27 with TRBJ2-1, with D perhaps TRBD2 (5 bases). The sequence was obtained from a man aged 40-55 years who had been exposed to COVID-19. The specimen was PBMCs or T cells enriched from blood (not recorded which). This chain's CDR3 is CASSYDYYNEQFF. The CDR3 DNA reads as TGTGCCAGCAGTTACGACTACTACAATGAGCAGTTCTTC.